This T cell receptor (beta chain) originates from a study of blood T cells in healthy people across ages. The wider study: Capture via template switching afforded approximately one barcoded beta molecule per two T cells.

Study-wide results and caveats: Across the age range, TCR beta diversity per million T cells fell in a roughly linear way. Aged donors had fewer naive CD4+ cells and lower diversity than long-lived donors.

Sample donors were healthy Caucasian individuals that came from Russia, aged roughly 6 to 95. Germline V gene sequence: CDR1 SGHRS, CDR2 YFSETQ. The CDR3 contains 13 residues. V was pared by 3 bases and J by 4 bases, with 10 bases between. Primers used in a second PCR of roughly 7 to 12 cycles were a sample-barcoded 5' primer and a J-beta primer mix. TCRdb itself ran the 5' RACE reads through MiXCR, one entry per CDR3 protein. The sample holds 1,500,000 or so distinct CDR3 sequences; roughly 64% are singletons and the top ten take 6.5% to 8.5%. As for this clonotype: Its antigen is unknown.

Sequenced input: blood. This chain joins TRBV5-1 and TRBJ1-1; D is perhaps TRBD1 (5 bases). This TCR derives from a man aged 18 to 30 in good health. The CDR3 DNA is TGCGCCAGCAGCTGGGACCCACCCACTGAAGCTTTCTTT. Protein product: CASSWDPPTEAFF.